This T cell receptor (beta chain) was obtained from a study of blood T cell repertoires in COVID-19. Study-wide background: Sites across the United States, Italy and Spain contributed samples from acute and convalescent COVID-19. T cells, B-cell-depleted T cells, or PBMCs supplied cDNA or gDNA.

There are 13 residues in the CDR3. The germline V gene has CDR1 LGHNA and CDR2 YNFKEQ. The V segment lost 4 bases and the J segment 4 bases; nucleotides outside the gene matches: 4. As handled by the study authors: Reference gene primer amplification yielded estimated nucleated cell counts. Data came from immunoSEQ multiplex PCR; TCRdb stores just in-frame clones and leaves some out. The V and J calls and clone size were taken over from that table, and D and trimming were inferred from the DNA. The sample lists about 210,000 clones, 80% occurring once. Sequenced sample: peripheral blood. V gene TRBV4-2 combines with J gene TRBJ2-7, with 7 bases fitting TRBD1. This TCR was recovered from a human donor in a cohort sampled during active COVID-19. In DNA form, the CDR3 reads TGTGCCAGCAGCCTCAGGGGGAATTACGAGCAGTACTTC. Translated: CASSLRGNYEQYF.